The T cell receptor beta chain described here comes from a study of early T cells in non-severe SARS-CoV-2 infection. Study-level information: Sequencing used unsorted whole-blood bulk RNA, so chains lack pairing.

In its sample, this clonotype was seen many times. Per the germline V gene, CDR1 is SQVTM and CDR2 is ANQGSEA. CDR3 size: 12 residues. Deletions cut 3 bases from V and 4 bases from J, with 6 bases between. MiXCR was run by TCRdb on the 5' RACE reads, yielding one entry per CDR3 protein. The table has over 30,000 distinct CDR3 sequences, roughly 5% seen once. The receptor was derived from an adult who was a healthcare worker with PCR-confirmed SARS-CoV-2 infection or an uninfected control (not recorded which). The chain has TRBV29-1 and TRBJ2-2; D tentatively reads TRBD1 or TRBD2 (5 bases each). Sequencing was performed on whole blood, taken at baseline. The CDR3 protein is CSVEGVTGELFF. The CDR3 nucleotides read TGCAGCGTTGAGGGGGTCACCGGGGAGCTGTTTTTT.